This T cell receptor (beta chain) derives from a study of T cell changes during pregnancy in multiple sclerosis. TCRdb's copy holds only in-frame clones and misses some; the assay was immunoSEQ multiplex PCR. Among 100,000 or so clones listed, approximately 95% were seen once. V was clipped by 4 bases and J by 3 bases; unmatched bases: 4. Germline lookup yields CDR1 SGHNT and CDR2 YYREEE (reference sequence). The CDR3 length is 14 residues. This receptor was identified in a female donor in good health, enrolled as a control in a pregnancy study. The rearrangement uses TRBV5-4 and TRBJ2-7; 10 bases align to TRBD1. The source material was peripheral blood, sampled after pregnancy. CDR3 loop: CASSLRDRGYEQYF. CDR3 sequence (DNA): TGTGCCAGCAGCCTCCGGGACAGGGGCTACGAGCAGTACTTC.